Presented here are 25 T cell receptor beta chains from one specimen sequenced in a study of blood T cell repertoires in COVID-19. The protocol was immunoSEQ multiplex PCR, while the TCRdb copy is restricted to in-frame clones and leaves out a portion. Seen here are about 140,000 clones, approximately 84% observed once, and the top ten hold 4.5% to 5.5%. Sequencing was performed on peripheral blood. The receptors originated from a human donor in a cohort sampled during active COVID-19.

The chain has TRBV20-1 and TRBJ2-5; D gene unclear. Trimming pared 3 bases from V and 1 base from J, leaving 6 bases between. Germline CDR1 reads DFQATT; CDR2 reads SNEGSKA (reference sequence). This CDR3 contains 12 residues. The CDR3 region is CSASNTQETQYF. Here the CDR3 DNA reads TGCAGTGCTAGTAACACCCAAGAGACCCAGTACTTC.

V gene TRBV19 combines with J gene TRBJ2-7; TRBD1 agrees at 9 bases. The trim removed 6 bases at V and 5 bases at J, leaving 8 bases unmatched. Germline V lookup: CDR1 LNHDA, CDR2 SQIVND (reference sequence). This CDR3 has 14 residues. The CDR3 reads CASSFRTGDNEQYF. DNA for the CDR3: TGTGCCAGTAGCTTCCGGACAGGGGACAACGAGCAGTACTTC. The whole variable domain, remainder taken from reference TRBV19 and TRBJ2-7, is DGGITQSPKYLFRKEGQNVTLSCEQNLNHDAMYWYRQDPGQGLRLIYYSQIVNDFQKGDIAEGYSVSREKKESFPLTVTSAQKNPTAFYLCASSFRTGDNEQYFGPGTRLTVT.

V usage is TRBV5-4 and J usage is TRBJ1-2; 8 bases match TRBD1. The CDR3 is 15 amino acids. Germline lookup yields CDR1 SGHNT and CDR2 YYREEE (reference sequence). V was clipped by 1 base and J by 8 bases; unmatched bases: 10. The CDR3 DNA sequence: TGTGCCAGCAGCTTGCCCTCAGGGGGCGACTTGGGCTACACCTTC. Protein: CASSLPSGGDLGYTF.

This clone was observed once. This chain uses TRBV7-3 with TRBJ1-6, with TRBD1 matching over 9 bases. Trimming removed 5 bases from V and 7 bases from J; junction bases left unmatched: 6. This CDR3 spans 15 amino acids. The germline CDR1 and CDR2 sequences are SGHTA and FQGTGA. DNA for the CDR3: TGTGCCAGCAGCGTACAGGGGGCCGGGAATTCACCCCTCCACTTT. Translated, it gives CASSVQGAGNSPLHF.

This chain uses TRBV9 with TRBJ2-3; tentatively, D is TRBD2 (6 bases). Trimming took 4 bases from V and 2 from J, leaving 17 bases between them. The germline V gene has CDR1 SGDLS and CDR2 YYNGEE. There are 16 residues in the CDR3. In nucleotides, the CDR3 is TGTGCCAGCAGCCTTTTAGGTGCGGGAAACACAGATACGCAGTATTTT. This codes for CASSLLGAGNTDTQYF. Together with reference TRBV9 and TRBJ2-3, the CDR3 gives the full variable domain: DSGVTQTPKHLITATGQRVTLRCSPRSGDLSVYWYQQSLDQGLQFLIQYYNGEERAKGNILERFSAQQFPDLHSELNLSSLELGDSALYFCASSLLGAGNTDTQYFGPGTRLTVL.

For the CDR3, the DNA is TGTGCCAGCAGGAGGGGACAGGGGAACACTGAAGCTTTCTTT. Protein product: CASRRGQGNTEAFF. V and J are TRBV3-1 (or the pseudogene TRBV3-2) and TRBJ1-1, with TRBD1 identical over 9 bases. Germline V gene sequence: CDR1 LGHDT, CDR2 YNNKEL (reference sequence). The CDR3 has 14 amino acids. The junction had 3 bases not matched to a gene; V was cut back by 6 bases and J by 1 base.

The CDR3 protein is CASSPGQPQETQYF. CDR3 coding DNA: TGTGCCAGCTCCCCGGGACAGCCCCAAGAGACCCAGTACTTC. This sequence joins TRBV18 and TRBJ2-5, with 7 bases identical to TRBD1. V trimming: 6 bases; J trimming: 1 base; junction bases outside the gene matches: 5. This CDR3 is built from 14 residues. Germline assignment: CDR1 KGHSH and CDR2 LQKENI.

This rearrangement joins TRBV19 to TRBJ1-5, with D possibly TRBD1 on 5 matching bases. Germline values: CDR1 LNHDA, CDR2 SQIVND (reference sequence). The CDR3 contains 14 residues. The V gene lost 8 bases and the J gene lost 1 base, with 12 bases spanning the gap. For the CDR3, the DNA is TGTGCCAGTGCCCGCAGGGTCAGCAATCAGCCCCAGCATTTT. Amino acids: CASARRVSNQPQHF.

CDR3 DNA: TGTGCCACCTCCCGGACAGGAGTGTTGACTGAAGCTTTCTTT. This gives the protein CATSRTGVLTEAFF. The chain uses TRBV11-2 and TRBJ1-1, with 7 bases fitting TRBD1. The CDR3 covers 14 residues. The J segment lost 5 bases and the V segment lost 10 bases, leaving 13 bases of the junction unmatched. CDR1 SGHAT and CDR2 FQNNGV come from the germline V gene.

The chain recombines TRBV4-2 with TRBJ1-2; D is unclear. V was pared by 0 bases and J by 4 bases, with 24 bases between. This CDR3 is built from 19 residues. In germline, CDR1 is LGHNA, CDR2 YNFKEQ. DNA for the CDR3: TGTGCCAGCAGCCAAGATCGAGTCAAGGAGGAAAACCACCTCTATGGCTACACCTTC. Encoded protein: CASSQDRVKEENHLYGYTF.

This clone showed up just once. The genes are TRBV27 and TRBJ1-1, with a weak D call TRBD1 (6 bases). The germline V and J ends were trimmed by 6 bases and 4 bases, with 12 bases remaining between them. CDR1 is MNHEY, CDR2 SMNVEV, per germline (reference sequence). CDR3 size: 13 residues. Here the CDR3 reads CASRLTGSTEAFF. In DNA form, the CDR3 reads TGTGCCAGCAGACTAACAGGGAGCACTGAAGCTTTCTTT.

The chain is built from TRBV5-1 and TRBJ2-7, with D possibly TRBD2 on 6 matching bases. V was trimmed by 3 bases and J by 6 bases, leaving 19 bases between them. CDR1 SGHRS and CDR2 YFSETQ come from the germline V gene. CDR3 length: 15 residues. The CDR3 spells CASSWRDGLNGEQYF. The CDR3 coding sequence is TGCGCCAGCAGCTGGCGGGACGGCCTAAACGGCGAGCAGTACTTC.

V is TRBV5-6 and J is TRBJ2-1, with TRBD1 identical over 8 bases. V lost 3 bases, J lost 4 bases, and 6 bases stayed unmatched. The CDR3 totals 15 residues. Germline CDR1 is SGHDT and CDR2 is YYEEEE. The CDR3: CASSSPGQVYNEQFF. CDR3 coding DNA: TGTGCCAGCAGCTCCCCGGGACAGGTGTACAATGAGCAGTTCTTC.

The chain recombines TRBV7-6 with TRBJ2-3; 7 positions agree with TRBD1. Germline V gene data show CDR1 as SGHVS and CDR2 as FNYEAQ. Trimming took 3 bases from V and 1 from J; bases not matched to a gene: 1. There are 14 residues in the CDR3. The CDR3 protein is CASSFGQGTDTQYF. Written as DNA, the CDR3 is TGTGCCAGCAGCTTCGGACAGGGCACAGATACGCAGTATTTT.

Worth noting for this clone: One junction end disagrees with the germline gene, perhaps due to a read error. In nucleotides, the CDR3 is TGTGTCGCAGGGGGGCCAGATACGCAGTATTTT. It specifies CVAGGPDTQYF. This sequence joins TRBV20-1 and TRBJ2-3, with TRBD1 as a possible D gene (7 bases). The CDR3 is made up of 11 amino acids. CDR1 and CDR2 (germline): DFQATT, SNEGSKA (reference sequence).

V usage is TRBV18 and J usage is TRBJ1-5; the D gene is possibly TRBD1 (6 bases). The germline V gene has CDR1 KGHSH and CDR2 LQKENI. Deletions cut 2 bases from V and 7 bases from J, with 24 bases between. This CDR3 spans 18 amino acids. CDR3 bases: TGTGCCAGCTCACCAGGCCTTCCGGTATCCAGGGGTACCCAGCCCCAGCATTTT. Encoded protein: CASSPGLPVSRGTQPQHF.

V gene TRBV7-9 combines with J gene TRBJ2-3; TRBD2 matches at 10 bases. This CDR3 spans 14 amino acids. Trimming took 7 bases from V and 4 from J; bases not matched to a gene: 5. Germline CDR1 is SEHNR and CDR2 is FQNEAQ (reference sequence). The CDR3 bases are TGTGCCAGCAAGGAAAGCGGGGGGGCAGATACGCAGTATTTT. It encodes CASKESGGADTQYF.

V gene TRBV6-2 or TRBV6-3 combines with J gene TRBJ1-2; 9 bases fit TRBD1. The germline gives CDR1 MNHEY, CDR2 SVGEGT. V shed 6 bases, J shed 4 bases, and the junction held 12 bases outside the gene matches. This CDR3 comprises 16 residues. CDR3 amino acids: CASSSASGTGTYGYTF. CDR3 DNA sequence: TGTGCCAGCAGCTCCGCGTCGGGGACAGGGACCTATGGCTACACCTTC.

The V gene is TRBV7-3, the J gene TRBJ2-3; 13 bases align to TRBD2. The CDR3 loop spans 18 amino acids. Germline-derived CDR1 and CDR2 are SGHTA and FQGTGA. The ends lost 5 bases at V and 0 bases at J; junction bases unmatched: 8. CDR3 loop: CASSPWGTSGKSTDTQYF. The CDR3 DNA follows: TGTGCCAGCAGCCCATGGGGGACTAGCGGGAAAAGCACAGATACGCAGTATTTT.

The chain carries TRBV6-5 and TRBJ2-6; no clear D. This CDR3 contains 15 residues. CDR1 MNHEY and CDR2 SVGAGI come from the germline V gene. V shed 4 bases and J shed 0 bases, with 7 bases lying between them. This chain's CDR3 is CASSFSASGANVLTF. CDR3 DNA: TGTGCCAGCAGTTTCTCGGCCTCTGGGGCCAACGTCCTGACTTTC.

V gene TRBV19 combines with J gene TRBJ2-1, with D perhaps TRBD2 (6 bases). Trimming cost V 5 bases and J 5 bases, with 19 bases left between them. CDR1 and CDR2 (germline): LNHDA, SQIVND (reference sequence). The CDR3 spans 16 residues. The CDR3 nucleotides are TGTGCCAGTAGTCCTCGGTCCCGGAGGGTGAACAATGAGCAGTTCTTC. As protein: CASSPRSRRVNNEQFF.

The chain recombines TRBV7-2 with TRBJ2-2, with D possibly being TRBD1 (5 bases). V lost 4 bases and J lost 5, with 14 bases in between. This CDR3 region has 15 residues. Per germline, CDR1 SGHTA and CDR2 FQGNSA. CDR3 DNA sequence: TGTGCCAGCAGCTCTGGGGCAGTCAGGACCGGGGAGCTGTTTTTT. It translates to CASSSGAVRTGELFF.

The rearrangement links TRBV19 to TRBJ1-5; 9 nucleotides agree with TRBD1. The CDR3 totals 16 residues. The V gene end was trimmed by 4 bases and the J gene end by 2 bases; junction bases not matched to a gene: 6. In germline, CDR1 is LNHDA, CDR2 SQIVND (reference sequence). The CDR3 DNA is TGTGCCAGTAGTACAACAGGGGGCGGTGGCAATCAGCCCCAGCATTTT. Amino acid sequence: CASSTTGGGGNQPQHF.

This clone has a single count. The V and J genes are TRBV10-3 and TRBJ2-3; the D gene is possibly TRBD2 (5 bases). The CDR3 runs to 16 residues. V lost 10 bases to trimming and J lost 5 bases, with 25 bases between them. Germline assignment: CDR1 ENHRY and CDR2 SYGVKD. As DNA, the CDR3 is TGTGCCAGCCAGGCAACGACGGGAAACGGGGAAGATACGCAGTATTTT. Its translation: CASQATTGNGEDTQYF.

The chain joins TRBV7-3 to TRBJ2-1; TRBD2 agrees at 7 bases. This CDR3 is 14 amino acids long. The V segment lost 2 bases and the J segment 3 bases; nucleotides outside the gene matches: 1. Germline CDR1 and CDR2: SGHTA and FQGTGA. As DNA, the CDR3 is TGTGCCAGCAGCTTACTAGCGGACTACAATGAGCAGTTCTTC. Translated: CASSLLADYNEQFF.